These 21 T cell receptor beta chains share one sample of origin, sequenced in a study of vaccination effects on CD4 cells after COVID-19 (dated by TCRdb to the early 2020s). The method was the immunoSEQ multiplex PCR assay. This is the immuneACCESS table as TCRdb keeps it, with only in-frame sequences that have V and J called. A part of the clones is gone; compared with another copy, unresolved V genes explain less than half, and the rest is unexplained. A total of about 28,000 clones appear in this sample, around 67% of them only once. Approximately 10% of the sample goes to the ten largest clones. To identify antigen-specific CD4+ T cell clonotypes by their expansion, the ViraFEST assay first stimulated PBMC with viral peptide pools and then applied TCR sequencing. After around ten days of culture, CD4+ T cells were isolated with the EasySep CD4+ T cell isolation kit. Two doses of either the BNT162b2 or the mRNA-1273 mRNA SARS-CoV-2 vaccine were administered to participants.

These receptors have no known antigen. Sequences were derived from CD4+ T cells from PBMCs cultured with HCoV-NL63 spike peptides, sampled after COVID-19 vaccination. Interpreted using the paper, the cell subset or site label stands for: HCoV-NL63 spike overlapping peptide pool stimulation. The source of these receptors is a human donor who received a COVID-19 vaccine.

The chain combines TRBV3-1 (or the pseudogene TRBV3-2) with TRBJ1-3; TRBD1 might be the D (6 bases). V lost 1 base to trimming and J lost 0 bases, with 10 bases between them. The CDR3 extends over 16 amino acids. Germline lookup yields CDR1 LGHDT and CDR2 YNNKEL (reference sequence). This chain's CDR3 is CASSQVYRDSGNTIYF. The CDR3 DNA sequence: TGTGCCAGCAGCCAAGTGTACAGGGACTCTGGAAACACCATATATTTT.

The rearrangement links TRBV6-5 to TRBJ1-5; a weak D match, TRBD1 (6 bases). Germline V lookup: CDR1 MNHEY, CDR2 SVGAGI. Trimming cost V 5 bases and J 2 bases, with 7 bases left between them. CDR3 size: 13 residues. CDR3 sequence: CASSRQGNQPQHF. The CDR3 DNA sequence: TGTGCCAGCAGTAGACAGGGCAATCAGCCCCAGCATTTT.

The rearrangement joins TRBV10-3 to TRBJ2-7, with D unclear. The V gene lost 5 bases and the J gene lost 5 bases, with 13 bases spanning the gap. This CDR3 comprises 13 residues. CDR1 and CDR2 from the germline V gene are ENHRY and SYGVKD. In DNA form, the CDR3 reads TGTGCCATCAGTCCCAGAAATTCCAACGAGCAGTACTTC. It yields the protein CAISPRNSNEQYF.

The chain uses TRBV14 and TRBJ2-5, with TRBD1 matching 10 bases. CDR3 size: 15 residues. Germline lookup yields CDR1 SGHDN and CDR2 FVKESK. V shed 4 bases, J shed 6 bases, and the junction held 8 bases outside the gene matches. CDR3 residues: CASSPARGQGQTQYF. The CDR3 DNA is TGTGCCAGCAGCCCCGCCCGGGGACAGGGGCAGACCCAGTACTTC.

The rearrangement uses TRBV6-1 and TRBJ2-1; 11 nucleotides match TRBD2. Germline-derived CDR1 and CDR2 are MNHNS and SASEGT. Losses at the gene ends were 3 bases for V and 0 bases for J; bases not matched to a gene: 10. The CDR3 runs 19 residues. This CDR3 reads CASSEGTSGSQISYNEQFF. The DNA for the CDR3 is TGTGCCAGCAGTGAGGGAACTAGCGGGAGTCAAATCTCCTACAATGAGCAGTTCTTC.

The chain uses TRBV2 and TRBJ1-2; D remains ambiguous. Trimming removed 2 bases at V and 8 bases at J, with 9 bases between. CDR3 length: 12 amino acids. Germline V gene lookup returns CDR1 SNHLY and CDR2 FYNNEI. The CDR3 DNA is TGTGCCAGCAGTGAACAGTCAAGGGGCTACACCTTC. It translates to CASSEQSRGYTF.

The V gene is TRBV5-6, the J gene TRBJ1-4; D is possibly TRBD1 (6 bases). Germline lookup yields CDR1 SGHDT and CDR2 YYEEEE. V lost 3 bases to trimming and J lost 0 bases, with 15 bases between them. The CDR3 contains 17 residues. This chain's CDR3 is CASSWGPTAATNEKLFF. The CDR3 bases are TGTGCCAGCAGCTGGGGGCCGACGGCTGCAACTAATGAAAAACTGTTTTTT.

The rearrangement uses TRBV24-1 and TRBJ2-2; no firm D call. V gave up 3 bases and J gave up 3 bases, with 7 bases separating them. This CDR3 has 14 residues. Germline V gene sequence: CDR1 KGHDR, CDR2 SFDVKD. This CDR3 is CATSDETDTGELFF. The CDR3 bases are TGTGCCACCAGTGATGAGACCGACACCGGGGAGCTGTTTTTT.

The gene calls are TRBV30 and TRBJ1-2; maybe TRBD1 (5 bases). The germline gives CDR1 GTSNPN, CDR2 SVGIG (reference sequence). V lost 3 bases and J lost 2, with 13 bases in between. This CDR3 is 14 amino acids long. CDR3 nucleotides: TGTGCCTGGAGCGACAGAAGGGTAAACTATGGCTACACCTTC. Encoded protein: CAWSDRRVNYGYTF.

The chain carries TRBV5-1 and TRBJ2-3; 8 bases agree with TRBD1. The CDR3 is made up of 16 amino acids. Trimming removed 1 base from V and 8 bases from J; junction bases left unmatched: 12. Germline loops: CDR1 SGHRS, CDR2 YFSETQ. The CDR3 nucleotides are TGCGCCAGCAGCTTGAGTTCAGGGGGCGAAACCGGTACGCAGTATTTT. It yields the protein CASSLSSGGETGTQYF.

This rearrangement joins TRBV7-8 to TRBJ2-2; unclear D gene. Trimming cost V 1 base and J 2 bases, with 11 bases left between them. Germline V gives CDR1 SGHVS, CDR2 FQNEAQ. The length of the CDR3 is 16 residues. In DNA form, the CDR3 reads TGTGCCAGCAGCTTAGTAATGTGGAGAAACACCGGGGAGCTGTTTTTT. It specifies CASSLVMWRNTGELFF.

The J gene is TRBJ1-1, the V gene TRBV11-2, with D unresolved. Germline CDR1 reads SGHAT; CDR2 reads FQNNGV. The CDR3 extends over 17 amino acids. Trimming cost V 1 base and J 0 bases, with 15 bases left between them. The DNA of the CDR3 is TGTGCCAGCAGCTTAGTCGGGTTGGTAATCATGAACACTGAAGCTTTCTTT. It codes for CASSLVGLVIMNTEAFF.

The chain uses TRBV25-1 and TRBJ2-2; 9 bases fit TRBD1. The CDR3 extends over 14 amino acids. With V trimmed by 5 bases and J by 5 bases, 3 bases remained unmatched. Per germline, CDR1 MGHDK and CDR2 SYGVNS. The CDR3 DNA is TGTGCCAGCAGTCCGACAGGGGGAACCGGGGAGCTGTTTTTT. This gives the protein CASSPTGGTGELFF.

The V call is TRBV6-5, the J call TRBJ2-7; TRBD1 might be the D (8 bases). This CDR3 is 12 amino acids long. V dropped 5 bases and J dropped 6 bases, with 11 bases sitting between them. Germline V gene sequence: CDR1 MNHEY, CDR2 SVGAGI. The CDR3 here is CASSHRGGEQYF. In DNA form, the CDR3 reads TGTGCCAGCAGTCACAGGGGGGGCGAGCAGTACTTC.

This clone occurred a few times. This rearrangement joins TRBV18 to TRBJ1-5; D is unresolved. Per germline, CDR1 KGHSH and CDR2 LQKENI. The CDR3 spans 14 residues. V was cut by 5 bases and J by 1 base, with 9 bases left in between. DNA for the CDR3: TGTGCCAGCTCAGGGGAAACAAGCAATCAGCCCCAGCATTTT. Protein product: CASSGETSNQPQHF.

The gene calls are TRBV7-9 and TRBJ1-6, with 8 bases matching TRBD1. Germline-derived CDR1 and CDR2 are SEHNR and FQNEAQ (reference sequence). There are 15 residues in the CDR3. The junction had 10 bases not matched to a gene; V was cut back by 4 bases and J by 11 bases. This CDR3 is CASSSGGTESPPLHF. Here the CDR3 DNA reads TGTGCCAGCAGCTCAGGGGGCACGGAGTCGCCACCCCTCCACTTT.

This chain uses TRBV3-1 (or the pseudogene TRBV3-2) with TRBJ1-2; perhaps TRBD1 as D (6 bases). The CDR3 sequence is 16 residues long. Trimming left V 1 base short and J 1 base short, with 13 bases between. Germline CDR1 is LGHDT and CDR2 is YNNKEL (reference sequence). The CDR3 coding sequence is TGTGCCAGCAGCCAAGGGCAGGGGATCCTTAACTATGGCTACACCTTC. This translates into CASSQGQGILNYGYTF.

The chain joins TRBV6-5 to TRBJ2-3; D is undetermined. Per the germline V gene, CDR1 is MNHEY and CDR2 is SVGAGI. The CDR3 loop spans 13 amino acids. Trimming left V 5 bases short and J 7 bases short, with 13 bases between. The CDR3 DNA reads TGTGCCAGCAGTCCCCTCGGTGTGAATACGCAGTATTTT. Its protein product is CASSPLGVNTQYF.

The chain recombines TRBV2 with TRBJ1-4; a possible D gene is TRBD1 (5 bases). Germline assignment: CDR1 SNHLY and CDR2 FYNNEI. V lost 8 bases, J lost 2 bases, and 9 bases lay in between. CDR3 length equals 13 residues. The CDR3: CASGGGTNEKLFF. DNA of the CDR3: TGTGCCAGCGGGGGTGGGACTAATGAAAAACTGTTTTTT.

This clone rates as medium-sized. V usage is TRBV5-6 and J usage is TRBJ2-1; 8 nucleotides match TRBD2. The CDR3 loop spans 15 amino acids. Germline CDR1 is SGHDT and CDR2 is YYEEEE. The trim removed 2 bases at V and 5 bases at J, leaving 6 bases unmatched. Written as DNA, the CDR3 is TGTGCCAGCAGCTTTCCGGGGGGGCCCCACAATGAGCAGTTCTTC. Its translation is CASSFPGGPHNEQFF.

The V and J genes are TRBV5-4 and TRBJ2-3; D gene ambiguous. Germline assignment: CDR1 SGHNT and CDR2 YYREEE (reference sequence). Trimming pared 0 bases from V and 0 bases from J, leaving 14 bases between. CDR3 size: 17 residues. The CDR3 sequence is CASSLGLGAASTDTQYF. The CDR3 DNA reads as TGTGCCAGCAGCTTGGGGTTGGGCGCCGCCAGCACAGATACGCAGTATTTT.